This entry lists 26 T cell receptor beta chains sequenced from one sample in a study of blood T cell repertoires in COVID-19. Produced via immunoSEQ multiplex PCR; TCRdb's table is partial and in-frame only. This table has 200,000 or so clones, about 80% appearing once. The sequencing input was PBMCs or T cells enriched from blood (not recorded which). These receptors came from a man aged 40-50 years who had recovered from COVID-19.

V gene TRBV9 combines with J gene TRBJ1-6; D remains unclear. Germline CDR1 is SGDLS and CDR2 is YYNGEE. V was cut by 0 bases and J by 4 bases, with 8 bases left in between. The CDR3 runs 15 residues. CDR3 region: CASSVVGGYNSPLHF. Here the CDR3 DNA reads TGTGCCAGCAGCGTAGTAGGCGGGTATAATTCACCCCTCCACTTT.

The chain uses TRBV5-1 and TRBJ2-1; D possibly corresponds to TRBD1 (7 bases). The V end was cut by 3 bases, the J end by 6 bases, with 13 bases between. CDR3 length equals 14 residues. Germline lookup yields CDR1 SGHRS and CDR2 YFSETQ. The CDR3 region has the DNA TGCGCCAGCAGCTGGGGGGACAGTCTCAATGAGCAGTTCTTC. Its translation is CASSWGDSLNEQFF.

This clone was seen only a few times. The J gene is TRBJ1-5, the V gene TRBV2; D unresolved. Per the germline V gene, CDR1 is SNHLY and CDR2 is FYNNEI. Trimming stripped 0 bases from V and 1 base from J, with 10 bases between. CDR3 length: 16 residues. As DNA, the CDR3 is TGTGCCAGCAGTGAAGCCCGAGGCTTCAGCAATCAGCCCCAGCATTTT. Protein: CASSEARGFSNQPQHF.

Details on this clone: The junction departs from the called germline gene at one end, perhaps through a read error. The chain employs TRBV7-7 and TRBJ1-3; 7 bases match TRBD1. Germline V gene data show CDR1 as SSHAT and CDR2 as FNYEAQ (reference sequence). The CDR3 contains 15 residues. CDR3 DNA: TGTGCTAGCAGCCGCGGGACAGCCGCTGGAAACACCATATATTTT. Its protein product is CASSRGTAAGNTIYF. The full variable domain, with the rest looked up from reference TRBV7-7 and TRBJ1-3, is GAGVSQSPRYKVTKRGQDVTLRCDPISSHATLYWYQQALGQGPEFLTYFNYEAQPDKSGLPSDRFSAERPEGSISTLTIQRTEQRDSAMYRCASSRGTAAGNTIYFGEGSWLTVV.

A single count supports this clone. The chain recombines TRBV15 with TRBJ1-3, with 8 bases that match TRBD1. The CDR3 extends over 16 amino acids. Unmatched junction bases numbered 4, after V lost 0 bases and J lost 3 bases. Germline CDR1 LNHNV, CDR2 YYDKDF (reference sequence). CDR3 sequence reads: CATSRDRGRGGNTIYF. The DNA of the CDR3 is TGTGCCACCAGCAGAGACAGGGGGCGCGGTGGAAACACCATATATTTT.

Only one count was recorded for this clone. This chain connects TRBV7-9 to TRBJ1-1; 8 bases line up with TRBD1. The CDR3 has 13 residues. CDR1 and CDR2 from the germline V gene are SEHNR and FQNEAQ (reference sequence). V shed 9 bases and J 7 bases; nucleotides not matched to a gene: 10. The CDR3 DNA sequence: TGTGCCAGTCTAAAATCAGGGGGCAGTGAAGCTTTCTTT. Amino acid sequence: CASLKSGGSEAFF.

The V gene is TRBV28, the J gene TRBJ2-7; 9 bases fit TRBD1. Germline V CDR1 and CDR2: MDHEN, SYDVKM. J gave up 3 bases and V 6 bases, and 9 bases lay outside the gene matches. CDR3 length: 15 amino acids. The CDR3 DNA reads TGTGCCAGCAGAGCCACAGGGGGCAGGGACTACGAGCAGTACTTC. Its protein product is CASRATGGRDYEQYF.

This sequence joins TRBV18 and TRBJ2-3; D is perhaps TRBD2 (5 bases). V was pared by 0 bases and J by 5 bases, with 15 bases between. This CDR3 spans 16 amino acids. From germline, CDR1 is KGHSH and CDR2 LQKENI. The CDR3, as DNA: TGTGCCAGCTCACCACCAGCAAAACTAGGAGTAGATACGCAGTATTTT. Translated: CASSPPAKLGVDTQYF.

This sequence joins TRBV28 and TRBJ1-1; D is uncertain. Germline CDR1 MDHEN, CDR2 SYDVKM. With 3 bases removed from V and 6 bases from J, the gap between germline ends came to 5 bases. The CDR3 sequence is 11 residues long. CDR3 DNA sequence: TGTGCCAGCAGTTTGTTCGCTGAAGCTTTCTTT. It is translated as CASSLFAEAFF.

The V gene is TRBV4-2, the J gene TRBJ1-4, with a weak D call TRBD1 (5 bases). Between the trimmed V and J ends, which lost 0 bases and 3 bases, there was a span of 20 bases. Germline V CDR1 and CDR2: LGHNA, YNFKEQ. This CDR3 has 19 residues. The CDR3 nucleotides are TGTGCCAGCAGCCAAGATTGGGGCCCGGGGGTTCGAGCTAATGAAAAACTGTTTTTT. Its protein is CASSQDWGPGVRANEKLFF.

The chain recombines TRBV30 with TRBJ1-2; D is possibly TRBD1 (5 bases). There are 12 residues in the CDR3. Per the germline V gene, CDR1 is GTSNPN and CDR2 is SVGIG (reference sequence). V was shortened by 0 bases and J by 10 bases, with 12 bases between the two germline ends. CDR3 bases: TGTGCCTGGAGTGTGGGCAGGGTAGACTACACCTTC. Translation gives CAWSVGRVDYTF. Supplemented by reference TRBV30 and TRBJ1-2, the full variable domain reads SQTIHQWPATLVQPVGSPLSLECTVEGTSNPNLYWYRQAAGRGLQLLFYSVGIGQISSEVPQNLSASRPQDRQFILSSKKLLLSDSGFYLCAWSVGRVDYTFGSGTRLTVV.

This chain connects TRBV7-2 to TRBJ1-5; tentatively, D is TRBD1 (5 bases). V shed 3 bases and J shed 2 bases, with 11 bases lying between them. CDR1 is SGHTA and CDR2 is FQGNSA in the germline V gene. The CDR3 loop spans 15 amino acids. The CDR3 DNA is TGTGCCAGCAGCTTGCGGCAGGGTGGCAATCAGCCCCAGCATTTT. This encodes CASSLRQGGNQPQHF.

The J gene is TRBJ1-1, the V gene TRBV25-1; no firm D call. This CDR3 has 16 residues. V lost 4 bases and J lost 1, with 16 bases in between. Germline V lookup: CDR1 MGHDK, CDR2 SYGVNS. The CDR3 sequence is CASSAGGRRGNTEAFF. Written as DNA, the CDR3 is TGTGCCAGCAGTGCCGGAGGTCGCCGGGGGAACACTGAAGCTTTCTTT.

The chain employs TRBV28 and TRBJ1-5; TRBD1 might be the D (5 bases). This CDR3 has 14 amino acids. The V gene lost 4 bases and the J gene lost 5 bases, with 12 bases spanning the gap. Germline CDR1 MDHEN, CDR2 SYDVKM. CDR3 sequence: CASSSLRGYQPQHF. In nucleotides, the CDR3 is TGTGCCAGCAGTTCTTTAAGGGGTTATCAGCCCCAGCATTTT.

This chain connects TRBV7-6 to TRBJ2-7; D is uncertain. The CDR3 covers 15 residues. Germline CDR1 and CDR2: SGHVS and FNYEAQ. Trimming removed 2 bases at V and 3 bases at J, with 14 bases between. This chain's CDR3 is CASSLSLGSVYEQYF. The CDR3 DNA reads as TGTGCCAGCAGCTTATCACTCGGGTCGGTCTACGAGCAGTACTTC.

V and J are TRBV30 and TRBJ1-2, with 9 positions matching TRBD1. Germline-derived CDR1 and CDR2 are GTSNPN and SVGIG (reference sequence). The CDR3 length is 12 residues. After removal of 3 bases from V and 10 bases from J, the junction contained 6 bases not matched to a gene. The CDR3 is CAWRGQGYVYTF. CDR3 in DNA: TGTGCCTGGAGGGGACAGGGTTACGTCTACACCTTC.

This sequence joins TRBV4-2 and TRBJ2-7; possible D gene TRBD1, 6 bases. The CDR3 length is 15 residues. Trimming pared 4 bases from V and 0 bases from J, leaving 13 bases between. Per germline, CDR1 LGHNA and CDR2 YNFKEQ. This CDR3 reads CASSRLTDSSYEQYF. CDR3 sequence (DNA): TGTGCCAGCAGCCGCTTAACGGACAGCTCCTACGAGCAGTACTTC.

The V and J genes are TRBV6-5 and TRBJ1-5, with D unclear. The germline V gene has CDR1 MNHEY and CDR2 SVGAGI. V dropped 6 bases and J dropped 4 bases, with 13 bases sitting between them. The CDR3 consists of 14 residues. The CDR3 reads CASRKTTENQPQHF. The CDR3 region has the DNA TGTGCCAGCAGAAAAACCACAGAGAATCAGCCCCAGCATTTT.

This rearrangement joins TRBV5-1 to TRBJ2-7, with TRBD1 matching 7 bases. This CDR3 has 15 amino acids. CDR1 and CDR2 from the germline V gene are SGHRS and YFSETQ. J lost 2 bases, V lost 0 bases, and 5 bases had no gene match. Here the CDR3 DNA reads TGCGCCAGCAGCTTGGGACAGGGAAGGACCTACGAGCAGTACTTC. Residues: CASSLGQGRTYEQYF.

CDR3 residues: CASRGQGNTGELFF. DNA of the CDR3: TGTGCCAGCAGGGGACAGGGGAACACCGGGGAGCTGTTTTTT. V is TRBV2 and J is TRBJ2-2; 9 bases are a match to TRBD1. CDR1 and CDR2 (germline): SNHLY, FYNNEI. After removal of 6 bases from V and 1 base from J, the junction contained 0 bases not matched to a gene. The CDR3 is 14 amino acids.

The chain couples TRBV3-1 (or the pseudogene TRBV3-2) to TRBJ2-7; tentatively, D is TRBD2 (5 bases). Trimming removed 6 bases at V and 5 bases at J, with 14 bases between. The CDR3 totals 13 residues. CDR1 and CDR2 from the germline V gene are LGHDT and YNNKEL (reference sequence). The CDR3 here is CASSSLDWHEQYF. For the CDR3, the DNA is TGTGCCAGCAGTTCCTTGGACTGGCACGAGCAGTACTTC.

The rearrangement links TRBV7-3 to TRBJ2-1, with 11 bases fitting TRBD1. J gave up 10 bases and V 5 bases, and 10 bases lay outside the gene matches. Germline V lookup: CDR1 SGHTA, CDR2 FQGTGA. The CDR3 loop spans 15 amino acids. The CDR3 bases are TGTGCCAGCAGCGCCGGGACAGGGGGTTCTAGCGAGCAGTTCTTC. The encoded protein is CASSAGTGGSSEQFF.

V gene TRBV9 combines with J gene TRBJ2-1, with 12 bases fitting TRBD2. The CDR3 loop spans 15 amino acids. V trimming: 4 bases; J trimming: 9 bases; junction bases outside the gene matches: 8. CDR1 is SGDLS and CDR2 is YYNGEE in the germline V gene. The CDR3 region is CASSTRLAGASEQFF. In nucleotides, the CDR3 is TGTGCCAGCAGCACGCGACTAGCGGGGGCTAGTGAGCAGTTCTTC.

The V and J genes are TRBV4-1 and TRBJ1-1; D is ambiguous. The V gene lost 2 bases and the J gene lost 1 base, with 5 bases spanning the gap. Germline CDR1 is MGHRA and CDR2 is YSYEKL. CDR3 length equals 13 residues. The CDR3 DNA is TGCGCCAGCAGCCAAATCGGGAACACTGAAGCTTTCTTT. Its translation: CASSQIGNTEAFF.

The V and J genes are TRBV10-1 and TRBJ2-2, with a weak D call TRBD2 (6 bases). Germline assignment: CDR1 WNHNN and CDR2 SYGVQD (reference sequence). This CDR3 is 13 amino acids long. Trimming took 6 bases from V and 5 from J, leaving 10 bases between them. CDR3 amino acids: CASRMGGTGELFF. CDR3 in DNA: TGCGCCAGCAGAATGGGGGGAACCGGGGAGCTGTTTTTT.

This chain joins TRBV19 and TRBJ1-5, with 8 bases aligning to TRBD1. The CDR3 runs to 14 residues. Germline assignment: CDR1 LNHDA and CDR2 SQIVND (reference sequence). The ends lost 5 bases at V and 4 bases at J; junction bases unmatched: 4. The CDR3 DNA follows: TGTGCCAGTAGTTCAACAGGGGGGAATCAGCCCCAGCATTTT. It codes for CASSSTGGNQPQHF.